Following are 29 T cell receptor beta chains from one sample sequenced in a study of neoadjuvant nivolumab and ipilimumab in lung cancer (dated by TCRdb to 2020 to 2021). The receptor library was made with the immunoSEQ multiplex PCR assay. This is the immuneACCESS table as TCRdb keeps it, with only in-frame sequences that have V and J called. A part of the clones is gone; compared with another copy, unresolved V genes explain less than half, and the rest is unexplained. For this sample the table gives 45,000 to 55,000 clones, of which approximately 90% were detected only once. The top ten constitute about 3.5% of the sample. Reading the label with the study, this specimen's time point is: pretherapy, before neoadjuvant immune checkpoint inhibitors. The source material was blood, sampled before neoadjuvant nivolumab, alone or with ipilimumab. The receptors originated from an adult with non-small cell lung cancer. Some clones in this sample may be carry-over from other donors' samples.

In its sample, this clone was seen once. The chain joins TRBV6-1 to TRBJ2-1; D uncertain. CDR1 and CDR2 from the germline V gene are MNHNS and SASEGT. The CDR3 totals 12 residues. V lost 4 bases and J 14 bases, leaving 15 bases between the germline ends. This chain's CDR3 is CASSAFSETKFF. The CDR3 coding sequence is TGTGCCAGCAGTGCGTTTTCGGAAACCAAGTTCTTC.

The chain links TRBV7-2 to TRBJ2-7; D may be TRBD2 (6 bases). Germline V gene data show CDR1 as SGHTA and CDR2 as FQGNSA. V was clipped by 2 bases and J by 6 bases, with 17 bases between them. The length of the CDR3 is 15 residues. The CDR3 DNA reads TGTGCCAGCAGCTTATATGCGGGATTAGCCGTCGAGCAGTACTTC. It yields the protein CASSLYAGLAVEQYF.

This clone occurred a few times. The genes are TRBV7-3 and TRBJ2-2, with D possibly TRBD2 on 6 matching bases. The germline CDR1 and CDR2 sequences are SGHTA and FQGTGA. V lost 3 bases, J lost 2 bases, and 7 bases lay in between. The CDR3 sequence is 14 residues long. The CDR3 here is CASSFAGNTGELFF. The CDR3 nucleotides read TGTGCCAGCAGCTTTGCGGGAAACACCGGGGAGCTGTTTTTT.

The chain links TRBV7-2 to TRBJ2-5; no firm D call. Trimming left V 4 bases short and J 2 bases short, with 8 bases between. The CDR3 covers 13 residues. Germline V CDR1 and CDR2: SGHTA, FQGNSA. The CDR3, as DNA: TGTGCCAGCAGCTCGCGCCTGCAAGAGACCCAGTACTTC. It specifies CASSSRLQETQYF. Full variable domain (rest looked up from reference TRBV7-2 and TRBJ2-5): GAGVSQSPSNKVTEKGKDVELRCDPISGHTALYWYRQSLGQGLEFLIYFQGNSAPDKSGLPSDRFSAERTGGSVSTLTIQRTQQEDSAVYLCASSSRLQETQYFGPGTRLLVL.

The chain joins TRBV5-1 to TRBJ2-7; 7 bases fit TRBD2. J gave up 6 bases and V 4 bases, and 10 bases lay outside the gene matches. The CDR3 sequence is 14 residues long. Germline V gene lookup returns CDR1 SGHRS and CDR2 YFSETQ. CDR3 protein: CASSAGTTRAEQYF. The CDR3 nucleotides read TGCGCCAGCAGCGCCGGGACTACCCGCGCCGAGCAGTACTTC.

The chain uses TRBV15 and TRBJ2-2; TRBD2 aligns across 7 bases. Germline lookup yields CDR1 LNHNV and CDR2 YYDKDF (reference sequence). V gave up 0 bases and J gave up 2 bases; unmatched junction bases: 6. The CDR3 is 17 amino acids. The CDR3 DNA reads as TGTGCCACCAGCAGAGATAGGCTAGCGGCAAACACCGGGGAGCTGTTTTTT. It is translated as CATSRDRLAANTGELFF.

The V call is TRBV19, the J call TRBJ1-1, with D possibly being TRBD1 (6 bases). The CDR3 runs to 12 residues. Trimming pared 3 bases from V and 6 bases from J, leaving 8 bases between. The V gene's germline CDR1 is LNHDA and CDR2 SQIVND (reference sequence). CDR3 residues: CASSIPGAEAFF. As DNA, the CDR3 is TGTGCCAGTAGTATTCCAGGGGCTGAAGCTTTCTTT.

The V call is TRBV27, the J call TRBJ2-7, with 14 bases aligning to TRBD2. This CDR3 has 16 residues. From germline, CDR1 is MNHEY and CDR2 SMNVEV (reference sequence). The J segment lost 5 bases and the V segment lost 3 bases, leaving 6 bases of the junction unmatched. The CDR3 nucleotides read TGTGCCAGCAGTTTTCAGGGACTAGCGGGAGACCACGAGCAGTACTTC. It encodes CASSFQGLAGDHEQYF.

This rearrangement joins TRBV6-6 to TRBJ2-5; D is possibly TRBD1 or TRBD2 (5 bases each). Per the germline V gene, CDR1 is MNHNY and CDR2 is SVGAGI (reference sequence). The CDR3 extends over 13 amino acids. Trimming left V 6 bases short and J 4 bases short, with 12 bases between. The CDR3 reads CASRRPGAETQYF. DNA for the CDR3: TGTGCCAGCAGGCGTCCCGGGGCAGAGACCCAGTACTTC.

J is TRBJ2-1 and V is TRBV7-9; 7 bases fit TRBD2. V lost 5 bases and J lost 5; bases outside the gene matches: 15. The CDR3 is made up of 17 amino acids. Germline lookup yields CDR1 SEHNR and CDR2 FQNEAQ (reference sequence). The CDR3 loop is CASSTTSLTPLDNEQFF. CDR3 DNA: TGTGCCAGCAGCACGACTAGCCTAACCCCCCTAGACAATGAGCAGTTCTTC.

This clone has just one count. This chain joins TRBV6-5 and TRBJ2-7, with D perhaps TRBD1 (5 bases). The CDR3 runs to 13 residues. V was pared by 5 bases and J by 7 bases, with 15 bases between. Germline CDR1 is MNHEY and CDR2 is SVGAGI. The CDR3 bases are TGTGCCAGCAGTCCGCCCCAGGGTCGGGAGCAGTACTTC. It specifies CASSPPQGREQYF.

The chain joins TRBV11-2 to TRBJ2-3; D uncertain. The CDR3 runs 16 residues. Per the germline V gene, CDR1 is SGHAT and CDR2 is FQNNGV. Trimming pared 1 base from V and 2 bases from J, leaving 13 bases between. CDR3 amino acids: CASSLAGAGATDTQYF. CDR3 nucleotide sequence: TGTGCCAGCAGCTTAGCGGGTGCAGGAGCCACAGATACGCAGTATTTT.

This clone was picked up one time. The J gene is TRBJ1-1, the V gene TRBV6-6, with 8 bases aligning to TRBD1. The CDR3 is 15 residues long. Germline trimming cut 3 bases from V and 4 bases from J; bases unmatched to any gene: 7. Germline V CDR1 and CDR2: MNHNY, SVGAGI (reference sequence). The CDR3 bases are TGTGCCAGCAGTTATCAGGACAGGGCTTTCACTGAAGCTTTCTTT. Amino acids: CASSYQDRAFTEAFF.

The V and J genes are TRBV6-1 and TRBJ2-7; D gene uncertain. The CDR3 is 15 residues long. V lost 3 bases and J lost 4, with 16 bases in between. Germline V gene lookup returns CDR1 MNHNS and CDR2 SASEGT. The CDR3 loop reads CASSEPRTATYEQYF. CDR3 DNA: TGTGCCAGCAGTGAGCCTCGAACAGCTACATACGAGCAGTACTTC.

The chain is built from TRBV4-3 and TRBJ1-1, with D maybe TRBD1 (5 bases). In germline, CDR1 is LGHNA, CDR2 YSLEER. V shed 1 base and J shed 5 bases, with 14 bases lying between them. This CDR3 has 15 residues. CDR3 coding DNA: TGCGCCAGCAGCCAAGTCGGGGGTGGCTTTACTGAAGCTTTCTTT. Protein sequence: CASSQVGGGFTEAFF.

The V gene is TRBV18, the J gene TRBJ2-7, with 9 bases identical to TRBD1. The CDR3 extends over 14 amino acids. V gave up 2 bases and J gave up 4 bases; unmatched junction bases: 3. The V gene's germline CDR1 is KGHSH and CDR2 LQKENI. The DNA for the CDR3 is TGTGCCAGCTCACCAGGGGACAGGGCTTACGAGCAGTACTTC. It codes for CASSPGDRAYEQYF.

V is TRBV6-5 and J is TRBJ2-7; D is unresolved. V lost 3 bases, J lost 1 base, and 7 bases lay in between. Germline loops: CDR1 MNHEY, CDR2 SVGAGI. The CDR3 spans 13 residues. The chain's CDR3 is CASSYDLSYEQYF. The DNA for the CDR3 is TGTGCCAGCAGTTATGACCTTTCCTACGAGCAGTACTTC.

The V call is TRBV2, the J call TRBJ2-7; a weak D match, TRBD1 (6 bases). Trimming removed 5 bases from V and 3 bases from J, with 11 bases in between. The germline gives CDR1 SNHLY, CDR2 FYNNEI. The CDR3 is made up of 13 amino acids. As DNA, the CDR3 is TGTGCCAGCAGTCCTCAGGGGAGCTACGAGCAGTACTTC. Encoded protein: CASSPQGSYEQYF.

This chain uses TRBV5-4 with TRBJ2-1, with D possibly matching TRBD1 (6 bases). Between the trimmed V and J ends, which lost 2 bases and 8 bases, there was a span of 11 bases. Germline V lookup: CDR1 SGHNT, CDR2 YYREEE (reference sequence). The CDR3 consists of 13 residues. CDR3 DNA sequence: TGTGCCAGCAGCTTAACAGGGATCGATGAGCAGTTCTTC. Translation gives CASSLTGIDEQFF.

CDR3: CSVDGTSTDTQYF. DNA for the CDR3: TGCAGCGTTGATGGCACCAGCACAGATACGCAGTATTTT. The J gene is TRBJ2-3, the V gene TRBV29-1; no reliable D call. Trimming stripped 3 bases from V and 0 bases from J, with 7 bases between. This CDR3 spans 13 amino acids. Germline V lookup: CDR1 SQVTM, CDR2 ANQGSEA.

The chain recombines TRBV7-8 with TRBJ1-2; D is uncertain. Germline CDR1 is SGHVS and CDR2 is FQNEAQ. The V and J ends lost 5 bases and 4 bases respectively, with 8 bases between them. This CDR3 is 12 amino acids long. CDR3 protein: CASSRTAYGYTF. The CDR3 DNA follows: TGTGCCAGCAGCCGCACAGCCTATGGCTACACCTTC.

The V and J genes are TRBV14 and TRBJ1-2, with D possibly being TRBD1 (5 bases). V lost 4 bases and J 4 bases, leaving 19 bases between the germline ends. CDR3 length equals 16 residues. The germline V gene encodes CDR1 SGHDN and CDR2 FVKESK. In DNA, the CDR3 is TGTGCCAGCAGCCTTATAGGGGCGGGCGGGCCCTATGGCTACACCTTC. This codes for CASSLIGAGGPYGYTF. The entire variable domain, with the rest obtained from reference TRBV14 and TRBJ1-2, is as follows: EAGVTQFPSHSVIEKGQTVTLRCDPISGHDNLYWYRRVMGKEIKFLLHFVKESKQDESGMPNNRFLAERTGGTYSTLKVQPAELEDSGVYFCASSLIGAGGPYGYTFGSGTRLTVV.

The chain recombines TRBV11-2 with TRBJ1-5; a possible D gene is TRBD1 (6 bases). V lost 4 bases and J 6 bases, leaving 16 bases between the germline ends. Per the germline V gene, CDR1 is SGHAT and CDR2 is FQNNGV. The CDR3 extends over 15 amino acids. CDR3 loop: CASSSPGQTAQPQHF. CDR3 DNA sequence: TGTGCCAGCAGCTCCCCAGGACAGACGGCTCAGCCCCAGCATTTT.

This clone was picked up a small number of times. The gene calls are TRBV2 and TRBJ2-7, with D maybe TRBD1 (5 bases). V was trimmed by 3 bases and J by 4 bases, leaving 13 bases between them. The CDR3 runs 14 residues. Germline loops: CDR1 SNHLY, CDR2 FYNNEI. CDR3 sequence: CASSDGWGLYEQYF. DNA of the CDR3: TGTGCCAGCAGTGATGGGTGGGGCTTATACGAGCAGTACTTC.

The rearrangement links TRBV27 to TRBJ2-1; TRBD1 agrees at 10 bases. Germline V gene lookup returns CDR1 MNHEY and CDR2 SMNVEV (reference sequence). J lost 5 bases, V lost 2 bases, and 3 bases had no gene match. This CDR3 has 15 residues. CDR3 region: CASSLTGQGNNEQFF. The CDR3 DNA follows: TGTGCCAGCAGTTTAACGGGACAGGGGAACAATGAGCAGTTCTTC.

This chain links TRBV9 with TRBJ2-2; 10 positions match TRBD2. Trimming cost V 0 bases and J 7 bases; bases outside gene matches: 9. Germline CDR1 is SGDLS and CDR2 is YYNGEE. CDR3 length equals 17 residues. The CDR3 nucleotides read TGTGCCAGCAGCGTAGTTGGTAGCGGGAGGTCTTACGGGGAGCTGTTTTTT. Translation: CASSVVGSGRSYGELFF.

The rearrangement links TRBV5-4 to TRBJ2-7; 7 bases align to TRBD1. Trimming took 6 bases from V and 3 from J; bases not matched to a gene: 6. CDR1 and CDR2 (germline): SGHNT, YYREEE (reference sequence). The CDR3 runs to 13 residues. CDR3 amino acids: CASTRDRIYEQYF. The CDR3 coding sequence is TGTGCCAGCACCAGGGACAGAATCTACGAGCAGTACTTC. Full variable domain (rest looked up from reference TRBV5-4 and TRBJ2-7): ETGVTQSPTHLIKTRGQQVTLRCSSQSGHNTVSWYQQALGQGPQFIFQYYREEENGRGNFPPRFSGLQFPNYSSELNVNALELDDSALYLCASTRDRIYEQYFGPGTRLTVT.

The genes are TRBV7-9 and TRBJ2-7; no clear D. The length of the CDR3 is 13 residues. CDR1 SEHNR and CDR2 FQNEAQ come from the germline V gene (reference sequence). V was clipped by 3 bases and J by 5 bases, with 11 bases between them. The CDR3 reads CASSLESIDEQYF. In DNA form, the CDR3 reads TGTGCCAGCAGCTTGGAGTCTATCGACGAGCAGTACTTC.

This clone is a singleton in its sample. V is TRBV13 and J is TRBJ2-2; D might be TRBD2 (5 bases). Trimming stripped 0 bases from V and 1 base from J, with 9 bases between. The CDR3 consists of 16 residues. Germline V CDR1 and CDR2: PRHDT, FYEKMQ (reference sequence). In DNA, the CDR3 is TGTGCCAGCAGCTTAGGTCTGCGGGTGAACACCGGGGAGCTGTTTTTT. Translating it yields CASSLGLRVNTGELFF.